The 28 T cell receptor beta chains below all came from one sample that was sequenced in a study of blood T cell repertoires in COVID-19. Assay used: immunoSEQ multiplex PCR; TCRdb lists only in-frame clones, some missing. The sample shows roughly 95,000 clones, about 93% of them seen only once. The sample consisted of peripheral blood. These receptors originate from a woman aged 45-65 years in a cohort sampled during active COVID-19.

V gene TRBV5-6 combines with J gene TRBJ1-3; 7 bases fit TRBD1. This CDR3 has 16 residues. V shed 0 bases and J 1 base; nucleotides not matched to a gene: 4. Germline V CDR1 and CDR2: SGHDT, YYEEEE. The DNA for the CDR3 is TGTGCCAGCAGCTTGGCCCCCAGGGGGTCTGGAAACACCATATATTTT. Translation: CASSLAPRGSGNTIYF.

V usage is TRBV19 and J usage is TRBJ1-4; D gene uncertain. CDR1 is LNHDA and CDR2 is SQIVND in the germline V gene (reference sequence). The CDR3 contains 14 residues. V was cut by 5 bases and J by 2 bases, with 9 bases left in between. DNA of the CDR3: TGTGCCAGTAGTCCTCAGATGACTAATGAAAAACTGTTTTTT. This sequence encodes CASSPQMTNEKLFF.

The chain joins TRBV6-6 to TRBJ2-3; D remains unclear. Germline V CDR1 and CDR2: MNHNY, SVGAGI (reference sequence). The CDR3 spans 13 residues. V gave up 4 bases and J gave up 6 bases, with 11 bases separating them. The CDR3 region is CASSFPTDDTQYF. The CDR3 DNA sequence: TGTGCCAGCAGTTTCCCGACTGATGATACGCAGTATTTT.

CDR3 sequence (DNA): TGTGCCATCAGTGAGCAGAGGACAGGTCTAGATGGCTACACCTTC. It is translated as CAISEQRTGLDGYTF. The rearrangement links TRBV10-3 to TRBJ1-2; the match to TRBD1 covers 7 bases. With 2 bases clipped from V and 6 bases from J, the junction kept 9 bases outside the gene matches. Germline-derived CDR1 and CDR2 are ENHRY and SYGVKD. The CDR3 totals 15 residues.

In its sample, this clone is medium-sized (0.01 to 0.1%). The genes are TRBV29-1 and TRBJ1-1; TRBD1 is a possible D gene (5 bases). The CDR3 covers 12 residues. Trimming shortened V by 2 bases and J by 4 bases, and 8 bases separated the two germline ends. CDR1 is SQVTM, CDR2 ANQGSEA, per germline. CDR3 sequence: CSVERGGTEAFF. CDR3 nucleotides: TGCAGCGTTGAAAGGGGCGGCACTGAAGCTTTCTTT.

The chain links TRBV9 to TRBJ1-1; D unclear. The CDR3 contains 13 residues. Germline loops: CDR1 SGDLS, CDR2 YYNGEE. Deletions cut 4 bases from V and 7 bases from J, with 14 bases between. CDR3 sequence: CASSPGERHEAFF. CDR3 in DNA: TGTGCCAGCAGCCCCGGGGAACGGCATGAAGCTTTCTTT.

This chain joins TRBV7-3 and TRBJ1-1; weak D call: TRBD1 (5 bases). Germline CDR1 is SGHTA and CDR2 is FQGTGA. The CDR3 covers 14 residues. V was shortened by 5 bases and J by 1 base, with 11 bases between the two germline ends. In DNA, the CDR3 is TGTGCCAGCAGCCTTCTGGGGGGGAACACTGAAGCTTTCTTT. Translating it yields CASSLLGGNTEAFF.

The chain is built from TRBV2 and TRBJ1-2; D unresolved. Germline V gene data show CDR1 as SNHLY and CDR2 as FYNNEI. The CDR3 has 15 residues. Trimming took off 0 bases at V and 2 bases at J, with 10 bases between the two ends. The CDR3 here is CASSEARTGNYGYTF. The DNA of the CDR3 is TGTGCCAGCAGTGAAGCCAGGACGGGAAACTATGGCTACACCTTC.

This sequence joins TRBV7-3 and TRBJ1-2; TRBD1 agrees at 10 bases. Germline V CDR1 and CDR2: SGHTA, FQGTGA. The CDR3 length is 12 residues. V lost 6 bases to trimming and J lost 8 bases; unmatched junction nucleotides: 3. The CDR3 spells CASRSTGGGYTF. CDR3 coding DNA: TGTGCCAGCAGATCGACAGGGGGCGGCTACACCTTC.

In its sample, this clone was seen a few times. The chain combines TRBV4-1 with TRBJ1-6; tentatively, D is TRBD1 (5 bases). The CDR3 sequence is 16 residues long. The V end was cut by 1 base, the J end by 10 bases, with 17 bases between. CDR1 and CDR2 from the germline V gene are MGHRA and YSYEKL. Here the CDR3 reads CASSQGKRDYISPLHF. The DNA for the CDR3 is TGCGCCAGCAGCCAAGGCAAAAGGGACTATATATCACCCCTCCACTTT.

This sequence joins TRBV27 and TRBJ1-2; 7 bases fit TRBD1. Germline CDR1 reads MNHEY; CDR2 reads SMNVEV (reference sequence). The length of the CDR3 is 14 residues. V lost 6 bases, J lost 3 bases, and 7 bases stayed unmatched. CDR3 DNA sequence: TGTGCCAGCAGACGACAGGGTGGAGACTATGGCTACACCTTC. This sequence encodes CASRRQGGDYGYTF.

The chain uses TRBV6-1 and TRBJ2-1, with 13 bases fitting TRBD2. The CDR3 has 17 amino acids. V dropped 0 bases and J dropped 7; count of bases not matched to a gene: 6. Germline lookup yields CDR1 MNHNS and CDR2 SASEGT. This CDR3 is CASSEALGLAGLNEQFF. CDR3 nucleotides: TGTGCCAGCAGTGAAGCGCTGGGACTAGCGGGATTAAATGAGCAGTTCTTC.

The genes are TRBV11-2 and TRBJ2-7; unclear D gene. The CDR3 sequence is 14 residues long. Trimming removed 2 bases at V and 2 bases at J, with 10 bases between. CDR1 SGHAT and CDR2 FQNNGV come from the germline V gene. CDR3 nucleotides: TGTGCCAGCAGCTTATTCTCTGAGACCTACGAGCAGTACTTC. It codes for CASSLFSETYEQYF.

The CDR3 protein is CASSQGGALYEQYF. For the CDR3, the DNA is TGTGCCAGCAGCCAAGGCGGGGCCCTCTACGAGCAGTACTTC. The V gene is TRBV3-1 (or the pseudogene TRBV3-2), the J gene TRBJ2-7; D possibly corresponds to TRBD2 (6 bases). The germline V and J ends were trimmed by 1 base and 3 bases, with 10 bases remaining between them. CDR1 and CDR2 (germline): LGHDT, YNNKEL (reference sequence). The CDR3 is 14 amino acids.

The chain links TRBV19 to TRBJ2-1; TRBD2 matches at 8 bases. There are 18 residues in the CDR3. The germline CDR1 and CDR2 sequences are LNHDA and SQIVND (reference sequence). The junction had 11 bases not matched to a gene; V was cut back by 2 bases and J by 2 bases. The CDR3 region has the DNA TGTGCCAGTAGTATACAAGCGGGGGCCGGAATAACCTACAATGAGCAGTTCTTC. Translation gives CASSIQAGAGITYNEQFF.

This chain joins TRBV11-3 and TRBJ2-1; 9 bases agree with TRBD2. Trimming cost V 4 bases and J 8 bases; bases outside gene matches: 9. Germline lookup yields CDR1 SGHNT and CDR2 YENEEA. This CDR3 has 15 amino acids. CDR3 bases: TGTGCCAGCAGCTCGGGAGGGACTAGCAGGGATGAGCAGTTCTTC. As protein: CASSSGGTSRDEQFF. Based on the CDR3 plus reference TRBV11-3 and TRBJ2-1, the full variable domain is EAGVVQSPRYKIIEKKQPVAFWCNPISGHNTLYWYLQNLGQGPELLIRYENEEAVDDSQLPKDRFSAERLKGVDSTLKIQPAELGDSAVYLCASSSGGTSRDEQFFGPGTRLTVL.

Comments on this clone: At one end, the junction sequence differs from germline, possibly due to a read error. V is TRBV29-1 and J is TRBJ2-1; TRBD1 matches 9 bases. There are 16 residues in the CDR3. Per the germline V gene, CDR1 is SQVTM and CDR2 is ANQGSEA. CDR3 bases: TGCAGCGTGGAGATGATGGGACAGGGAATCTACTATGAGCAGTTCTTC. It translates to CSVEMMGQGIYYEQFF.

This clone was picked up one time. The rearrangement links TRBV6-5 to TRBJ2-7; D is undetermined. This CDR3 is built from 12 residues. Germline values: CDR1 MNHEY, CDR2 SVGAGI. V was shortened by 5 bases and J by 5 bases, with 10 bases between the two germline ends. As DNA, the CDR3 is TGTGCCAGCAGTCCGGAGAGGCACGAGCAGTACTTC. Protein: CASSPERHEQYF.

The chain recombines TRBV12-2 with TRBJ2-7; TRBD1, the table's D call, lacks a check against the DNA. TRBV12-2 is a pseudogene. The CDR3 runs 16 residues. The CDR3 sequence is CASRLRPGHSSYEQYF. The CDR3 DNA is TGTGCAAGTCGCTTACGTCCAGGACACAGCTCCTACGAGCAGTACTTC.

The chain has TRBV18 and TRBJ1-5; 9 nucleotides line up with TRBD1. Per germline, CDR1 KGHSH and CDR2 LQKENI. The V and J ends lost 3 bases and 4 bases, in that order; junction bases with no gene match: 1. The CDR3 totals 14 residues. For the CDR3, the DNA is TGTGCCAGCTCACCGACAGGGGGGAATCAGCCCCAGCATTTT. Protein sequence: CASSPTGGNQPQHF.

The CDR3 coding sequence is TGTGCCAGCAGCTTACCCGGGGGGTGGGTCCCAGGTGGCTACACCTTC. Amino acids: CASSLPGGWVPGGYTF. The V gene is TRBV7-2, the J gene TRBJ1-2; TRBD1 is a possible D gene (5 bases). The CDR3 runs to 16 residues. The germline CDR1 and CDR2 sequences are SGHTA and FQGNSA. V lost 2 bases and J 7 bases, leaving 20 bases between the germline ends.

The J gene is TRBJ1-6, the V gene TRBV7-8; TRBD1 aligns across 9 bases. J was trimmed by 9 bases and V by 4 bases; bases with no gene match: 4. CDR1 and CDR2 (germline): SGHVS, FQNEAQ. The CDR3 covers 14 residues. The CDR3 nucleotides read TGTGCCAGCAGCTACGACAGGGGGGGTTCACCCCTCCACTTT. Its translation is CASSYDRGGSPLHF.

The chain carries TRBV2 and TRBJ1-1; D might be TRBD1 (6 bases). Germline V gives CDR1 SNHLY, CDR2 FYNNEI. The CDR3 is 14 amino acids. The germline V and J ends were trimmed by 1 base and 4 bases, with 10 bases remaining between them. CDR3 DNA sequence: TGTGCCAGCAGTGAAGTGGGGGCTGGCACTGAAGCTTTCTTT. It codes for CASSEVGAGTEAFF.

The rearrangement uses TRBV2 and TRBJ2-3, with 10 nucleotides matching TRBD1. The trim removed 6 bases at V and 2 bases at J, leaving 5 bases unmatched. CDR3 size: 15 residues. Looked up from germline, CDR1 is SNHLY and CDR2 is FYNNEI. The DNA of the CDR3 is TGTGCCAGCAGGGCCGGGACAGGGGCCACAGATACGCAGTATTTT. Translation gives CASRAGTGATDTQYF.

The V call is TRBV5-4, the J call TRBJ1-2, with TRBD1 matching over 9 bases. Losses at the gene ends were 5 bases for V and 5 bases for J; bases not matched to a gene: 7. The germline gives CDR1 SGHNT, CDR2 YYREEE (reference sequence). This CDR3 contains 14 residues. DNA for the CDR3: TGTGCCAGCAGTAGACAGACAGGGGGGTATGGCTACACCTTC. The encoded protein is CASSRQTGGYGYTF.

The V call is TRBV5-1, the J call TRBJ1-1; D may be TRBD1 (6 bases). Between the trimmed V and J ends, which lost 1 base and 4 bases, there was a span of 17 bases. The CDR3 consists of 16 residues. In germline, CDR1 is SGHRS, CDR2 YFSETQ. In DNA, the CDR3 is TGCGCCAGCAGCTTGCAAGGACAGCCGGAGAGCACTGAAGCTTTCTTT. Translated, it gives CASSLQGQPESTEAFF. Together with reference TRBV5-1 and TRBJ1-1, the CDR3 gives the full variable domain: KAGVTQTPRYLIKTRGQQVTLSCSPISGHRSVSWYQQTPGQGLQFLFEYFSETQRNKGNFPGRFSGRQFSNSRSEMNVSTLELGDSALYLCASSLQGQPESTEAFFGQGTRLTVV.

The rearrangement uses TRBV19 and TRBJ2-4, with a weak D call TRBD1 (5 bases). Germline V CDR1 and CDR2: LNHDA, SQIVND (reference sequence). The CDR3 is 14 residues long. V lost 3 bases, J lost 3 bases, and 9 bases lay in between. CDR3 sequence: CASSIPQDKNIQYF. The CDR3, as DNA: TGTGCCAGTAGTATCCCACAGGACAAAAACATTCAGTACTTC.

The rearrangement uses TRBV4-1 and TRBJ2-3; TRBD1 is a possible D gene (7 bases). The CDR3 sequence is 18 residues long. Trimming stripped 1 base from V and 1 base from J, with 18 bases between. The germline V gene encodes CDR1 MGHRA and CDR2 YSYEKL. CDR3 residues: CASSQGIYRGGGTDTQYF. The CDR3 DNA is TGCGCCAGCAGCCAAGGAATCTACAGGGGCGGGGGCACAGATACGCAGTATTTT.